The following is a T cell receptor (beta chain) sequence with its context. Germline V gene lookup returns CDR1 SGHRS and CDR2 YFSETQ. The CDR3 totals 14 residues. V lost 5 bases and J 4 bases, leaving 13 bases between the germline ends. The cohort comprised adults aged roughly 18 to 95 years residing in about two dozen US areas. Produced via immunoSEQ multiplex PCR; TCRdb's table is partial and in-frame only. The sample holds a few hundred thousand clones; 85% are singletons and the top ten take around 19%. The sample is drawn from a study of blood T cell repertoires in COVID-19. Overall study context: The United States, Italy and Spain provided the acute and convalescent COVID-19 samples.

The specimen was PBMCs or T cells enriched from blood (not recorded which). The V gene is TRBV5-1, the J gene TRBJ1-3; D is possibly TRBD1 (6 bases). The sequence derives from a man aged 40-49 years who had recovered from COVID-19. As DNA, the CDR3 is TGCGCCAGCAGTGGCCAGGGGACAGGAAACACCATATATTTT. It yields the protein CASSGQGTGNTIYF.